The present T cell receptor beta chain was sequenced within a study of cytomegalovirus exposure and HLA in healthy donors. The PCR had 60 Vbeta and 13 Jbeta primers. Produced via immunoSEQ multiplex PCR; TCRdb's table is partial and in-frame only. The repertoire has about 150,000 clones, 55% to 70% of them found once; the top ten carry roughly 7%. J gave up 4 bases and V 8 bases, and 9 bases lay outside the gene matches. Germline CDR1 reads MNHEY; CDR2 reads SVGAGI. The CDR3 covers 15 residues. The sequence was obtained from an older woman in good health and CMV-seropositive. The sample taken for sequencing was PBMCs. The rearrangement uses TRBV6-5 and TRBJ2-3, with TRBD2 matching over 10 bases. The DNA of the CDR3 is TGTGCCAGCGGGATAAGCGGGAGGGGTTCAGATACGCAGTATTTT. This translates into CASGISGRGSDTQYF.